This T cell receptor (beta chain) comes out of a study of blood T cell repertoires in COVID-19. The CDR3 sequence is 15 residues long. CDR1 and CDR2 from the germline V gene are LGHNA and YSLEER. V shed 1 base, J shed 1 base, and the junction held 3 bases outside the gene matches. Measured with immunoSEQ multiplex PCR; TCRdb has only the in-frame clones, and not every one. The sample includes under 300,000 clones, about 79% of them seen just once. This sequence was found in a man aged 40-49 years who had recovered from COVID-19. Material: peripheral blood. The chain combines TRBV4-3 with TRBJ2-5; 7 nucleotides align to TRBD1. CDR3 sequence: CASSQGGGLQETQYF. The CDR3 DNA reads TGCGCCAGCAGCCAAGGAGGGGGCCTCCAAGAGACCCAGTACTTC.